A selection of T cell receptor beta chains follows, all from one sample in a study of blood T cells in healthy people across ages. TCRdb reanalysed the 5' RACE reads using MiXCR and keeps one entry per CDR3 protein. Here the sample spans roughly 1.9 million distinct CDR3 sequences, about two fifths being singletons. The material sequenced was blood. These receptors originate from a human donor in good health. Each CDR3 is given with its conserved first and last residue. Fields, in order: clone size, V gene, D gene, J gene, CDR3 DNA, CDR3 protein. D genes are given only for firm matches. Only part of the rows carry a size: once, few, many, or a class if the clone is expanded.

clone size: .
V gene: TRBV7-2
D gene: .
J gene: TRBJ2-1
CDR3 DNA: TGTGCCAGCAGCTTAGCCCACTTCCCGACGGGGCAGTTCTTC
CDR3 protein: CASSLAHFPTGQFF

clone size: .
V gene: TRBV5-1
D gene: TRBD1
J gene: TRBJ1-2
CDR3 DNA: TGCGCCAGCAGCCCGGGGACAGCCGTATGCTATGGCTACACCTTC
CDR3 protein: CASSPGTAVCYGYTF

clone size: .
V gene: TRBV21-1
D gene: .
J gene: TRBJ2-1
CDR3 DNA: TGTACCAGCAGCTCGGACAGAACTTATTACAATGAGCAGTTCTTC
CDR3 protein: CTSSSDRTYYNEQFF

clone size: .
V gene: TRBV4-2
D gene: .
J gene: TRBJ2-7
CDR3 DNA: TGTGCCAGCAGCCCCTCGGAGAGGACTTGGCGGTCCTACGAGCAGTACTTC
CDR3 protein: CASSPSERTWRSYEQYF

clone size: few
V gene: TRBV5-1
D gene: TRBD1
J gene: TRBJ2-7
CDR3 DNA: TGCGCCAGCAGCTTGACCACAGGGGATCACGAGCAGTACTTC
CDR3 protein: CASSLTTGDHEQYF

clone size: once
V gene: TRBV5-8
D gene: .
J gene: TRBJ1-5
CDR3 DNA: TGTGCCAGCAGCTGGAATCAGGCTCTCAGGCAGCCCCAGCATTTT
CDR3 protein: CASSWNQALRQPQHF

clone size: many
V gene: TRBV20-1
D gene: TRBD2
J gene: TRBJ2-7
CDR3 DNA: TGCAGTGCTAGAGAGGTAGCGGGCAATCACTACGAGCAGTACTTC
CDR3 protein: CSAREVAGNHYEQYF

clone size: .
V gene: TRBV4-2
D gene: .
J gene: TRBJ2-1
CDR3 DNA: TGTGCCAGCAGCCCCTCGGGAGGGACAGGAGGAGACGAGCAGTTCTTC
CDR3 protein: CASSPSGGTGGDEQFF

clone size: few
V gene: TRBV29-1
D gene: .
J gene: TRBJ2-3
CDR3 DNA: TGCAGCGTTGTCGGGGAAGGCACAGATACGCAGTATTTT
CDR3 protein: CSVVGEGTDTQYF

clone size: few
V gene: TRBV11-2
D gene: TRBD1
J gene: TRBJ2-3
CDR3 DNA: TGTGCCAGCAGCTCCGGACAGGGGGCTAGCACAGATACGCAGTATTTT
CDR3 protein: CASSSGQGASTDTQYF

clone size: .
V gene: TRBV15
D gene: .
J gene: TRBJ1-5
CDR3 DNA: TGTGCCACCAGCAGAGGAGATCCCAGTCAGCCCCAGCATTTT
CDR3 protein: CATSRGDPSQPQHF

clone size: few
V gene: TRBV20-1
D gene: .
J gene: TRBJ1-2
CDR3 DNA: TGCAGTGCCGTTCGGGGGAATGGGGGCTACACCTTC
CDR3 protein: CSAVRGNGGYTF

clone size: few
V gene: TRBV11-2
D gene: TRBD1
J gene: TRBJ1-1
CDR3 DNA: TGTGCCAGCAGCTTCCCTCCAGGGGGGTCGAACACTGAAGCTTTCTTT
CDR3 protein: CASSFPPGGSNTEAFF

clone size: few
V gene: TRBV4-3
D gene: TRBD1
J gene: TRBJ2-6
CDR3 DNA: TGCGCCAGCAGCCAAGATGAGTGGCAGGGGGTGGCTGGGGCCAACGTCCTGACTTTC
CDR3 protein: CASSQDEWQGVAGANVLTF

clone size: .
V gene: TRBV4-1
D gene: TRBD2
J gene: TRBJ2-7
CDR3 DNA: TGCGCCAGCAGCCAAGATCTAGCGGGGGGTTTCTACGAGCAGTACTTC
CDR3 protein: CASSQDLAGGFYEQYF

clone size: .
V gene: TRBV2
D gene: TRBD1
J gene: TRBJ2-2
CDR3 DNA: TGTGCCAGCAGTGGGACCGGGACAGGGCGGCCCGGGGAGCTGTTTTTT
CDR3 protein: CASSGTGTGRPGELFF

clone size: few
V gene: TRBV2
D gene: .
J gene: TRBJ2-1
CDR3 DNA: TGCGCCAGCAAGGGGGATCCCAATGAGCAGTTCTTC
CDR3 protein: CASKGDPNEQFF

clone size: .
V gene: TRBV29-1
D gene: .
J gene: TRBJ1-2
CDR3 DNA: TGCAGCACTGTTGATTGGTGGGGCTCTGGGACTAACTATGGCTACACCTTC
CDR3 protein: CSTVDWWGSGTNYGYTF

clone size: few
V gene: TRBV4-3
D gene: TRBD2
J gene: TRBJ2-1
CDR3 DNA: TGCGCCAGCAGCCAAGGGTGGGTAGCGGGGGCCCTATCCAATGAGCAGTTCTTC
CDR3 protein: CASSQGWVAGALSNEQFF

clone size: few
V gene: TRBV11-2
D gene: TRBD2
J gene: TRBJ2-1
CDR3 DNA: TGTGCCAGCAGCTCCCGACTAGCGGGGGGGTTGTACAATGAGCAGTTCTTC
CDR3 protein: CASSSRLAGGLYNEQFF

clone size: few
V gene: TRBV20-1
D gene: .
J gene: TRBJ1-1
CDR3 DNA: TGCAGTGCTAGAGGGGCAGGGGTTGGCACTGAAGCTTTCTTT
CDR3 protein: CSARGAGVGTEAFF

clone size: .
V gene: TRBV5-1
D gene: .
J gene: TRBJ2-7
CDR3 DNA: TGCGCCAGCAGCTTGGGGAGTAGCGGCGGACTTGGGGAGCAGTACTTC
CDR3 protein: CASSLGSSGGLGEQYF

clone size: .
V gene: TRBV7-2
D gene: .
J gene: TRBJ2-7
CDR3 DNA: TGTGCCAGCAGCTTAGTTTTCGGGGCTTGGAGCTCCTACGAGCAGTACTTC
CDR3 protein: CASSLVFGAWSSYEQYF

clone size: .
V gene: TRBV4-3
D gene: .
J gene: TRBJ1-6
CDR3 DNA: TGCGCCAGCAGCCATCGATCCAGGGGCGATTTATTTGGATCACCCCTCCACTTT
CDR3 protein: CASSHRSRGDLFGSPLHF

clone size: .
V gene: TRBV5-1
D gene: .
J gene: TRBJ1-3
CDR3 DNA: TGCGCCAGCAGCTTGGCCCCGCGGATAGACAATCTTCGCTCTGGAAACACCATATATTTT
CDR3 protein: CASSLAPRIDNLRSGNTIYF

clone size: .
V gene: TRBV5-1
D gene: TRBD2
J gene: TRBJ2-7
CDR3 DNA: TGCGCCAGCAGCCCAAGCGGGGCTTTAACCACTATCTCCTACGAGCAGTACTTC
CDR3 protein: CASSPSGALTTISYEQYF

clone size: few
V gene: TRBV20-1
D gene: .
J gene: TRBJ2-1
CDR3 DNA: TGCAGTGCCTCGGTTCCAAGCTCCTACAATGAGCAGTTCTTC
CDR3 protein: CSASVPSSYNEQFF

clone size: .
V gene: TRBV7-2
D gene: TRBD2
J gene: TRBJ2-2
CDR3 DNA: TGTGCCAGCAGCTTAGCTAGCGGGGGCACCGGGGAGCTGTTTTTT
CDR3 protein: CASSLASGGTGELFF

clone size: few
V gene: TRBV6-6
D gene: .
J gene: TRBJ2-1
CDR3 DNA: TGTGCCAGCAGTTATGGGCCCCAAAACAATGAGCAGTTCTTC
CDR3 protein: CASSYGPQNNEQFF

clone size: few
V gene: TRBV6-2/TRBV6-3
D gene: .
J gene: TRBJ1-1
CDR3 DNA: TGTGCCAGCAGTTACGCCAGGGGGAACACTGAAGCTTTCTTT
CDR3 protein: CASSYARGNTEAFF

clone size: .
V gene: TRBV5-1
D gene: TRBD1
J gene: TRBJ2-7
CDR3 DNA: TGCGCCAGCAGCTTGGGAACACAGGACAGGGATAACTACGAGCAGTACTTC
CDR3 protein: CASSLGTQDRDNYEQYF

clone size: .
V gene: TRBV12-5
D gene: .
J gene: TRBJ2-7
CDR3 DNA: TGTGCTAGTGGTACTAACGAGCAGTACTTC
CDR3 protein: CASGTNEQYF

clone size: many
V gene: TRBV20-1
D gene: .
J gene: TRBJ2-7
CDR3 DNA: TGCAGTGCTAGTCCCGGACGGTCCTCCTACGAGCAGTACTTC
CDR3 protein: CSASPGRSSYEQYF

clone size: .
V gene: TRBV7-6
D gene: .
J gene: TRBJ1-1
CDR3 DNA: TGTGCCAGCAGCAATATTCCCCGAAACACTGAAGCTTTCTTT
CDR3 protein: CASSNIPRNTEAFF

clone size: once
V gene: TRBV20-1
D gene: .
J gene: TRBJ1-1
CDR3 DNA: TGCAGTGCTATCGCCGGGGCAGGAGATTCTAAAGCTTTCTTT
CDR3 protein: CSAIAGAGDSKAFF

clone size: .
V gene: TRBV25-1
D gene: TRBD2
J gene: TRBJ2-7
CDR3 DNA: TGTGCTAGCTCCCGGGGAAGCGGGATTGACGAGCAGTACTTC
CDR3 protein: CASSRGSGIDEQYF

clone size: .
V gene: TRBV7-2
D gene: .
J gene: TRBJ2-3
CDR3 DNA: TGTGCCAGCAGCTTTGACACGGAATTGGATACGCAGTATTTT
CDR3 protein: CASSFDTELDTQYF

clone size: few
V gene: TRBV29-1
D gene: .
J gene: TRBJ2-1
CDR3 DNA: TGCAGCGGGAGGAAGGGTGACTACAATGAGCAGTTCTTC
CDR3 protein: CSGRKGDYNEQFF

clone size: .
V gene: TRBV5-6
D gene: .
J gene: TRBJ1-2
CDR3 DNA: TGTGCCAGCAGTAAATTCGGGCCCCCCGATAACTATGGCTACACCTTC
CDR3 protein: CASSKFGPPDNYGYTF

clone size: few
V gene: TRBV7-2
D gene: TRBD1
J gene: TRBJ2-1
CDR3 DNA: TGTGCCAGCAGCTCCATCCCGGGACAGGGGACGAATGAGCAGTTCTTC
CDR3 protein: CASSSIPGQGTNEQFF

clone size: few
V gene: TRBV5-1
D gene: TRBD2
J gene: TRBJ2-1
CDR3 DNA: TGCGCCAGCTCCAGTAGCGGGGCTAACAATGAGCAGTTCTTC
CDR3 protein: CASSSSGANNEQFF

clone size: few
V gene: TRBV4-1
D gene: TRBD1
J gene: TRBJ2-6
CDR3 DNA: TGCGCCAGCAGCCAAGATCTGACTGGGACAGGGCATCCTGGGGCCAACGTCCTGACTTTC
CDR3 protein: CASSQDLTGTGHPGANVLTF

clone size: .
V gene: TRBV6-1
D gene: TRBD2
J gene: TRBJ2-1
CDR3 DNA: TGTGCCAGCAAGGGCGGGGGGGAATGGGACAATGAGCAGTTCTTC
CDR3 protein: CASKGGGEWDNEQFF

clone size: .
V gene: TRBV5-1
D gene: .
J gene: TRBJ1-2
CDR3 DNA: TGCGCCAGCAGCTTCCAAGACCCATATGGCTACACCTTC
CDR3 protein: CASSFQDPYGYTF

clone size: many
V gene: TRBV20-1
D gene: TRBD1
J gene: TRBJ1-2
CDR3 DNA: TGCAGTGCTAGAGACCCTTCGTCAGGGGGGTTGGGGTTTCATGGCTACACCTTC
CDR3 protein: CSARDPSSGGLGFHGYTF

clone size: once
V gene: TRBV3-1
D gene: .
J gene: TRBJ2-7
CDR3 DNA: TGTGCCAGCGAATGGGTGAACGGCTACTACGAGCAGTACTTC
CDR3 protein: CASEWVNGYYEQYF

clone size: many
V gene: TRBV7-2
D gene: .
J gene: TRBJ1-2
CDR3 DNA: TGTGCCAGCAGCTTAGATGTGGGCGACTATGGCTACACCTTC
CDR3 protein: CASSLDVGDYGYTF